The following is a T cell receptor beta chain sequence with its context. The antigen is not known. Through a sample-barcoded 5' primer and a J-beta primer mix, a second PCR was run for 7 to 11 cycles. One entry per CDR3 protein results from TCRdb running MiXCR on the 5' RACE reads. Here the sample spans fewer than 750,000 distinct CDR3 sequences, 40% to 55% being singletons. The entry originates in a study of blood T cells in healthy people across ages. Study-level background: Template-switching capture recovered about one barcoded beta molecule per two T cells.

Germline CDR1 reads GTSNPN; CDR2 reads SVGIG (reference sequence). Trimming stripped 1 base from V and 3 bases from J, with 10 bases between. The CDR3 covers 13 residues. General observations from the study: It was found that TCR beta diversity correlated strongly with the percentage of naive T cells.

V usage is TRBV30 and J usage is TRBJ2-7; perhaps TRBD1 as D (6 bases). This TCR was sampled from a man older than 75 in good health. Input material: blood. CDR3: CAWSEGQNYEQYF. CDR3 DNA: TGTGCCTGGAGTGAAGGACAGAACTACGAGCAGTACTTC. Full variable domain (outside the CDR3, taken from reference TRBV30 and TRBJ2-7): SQTIHQWPATLVQPVGSPLSLECTVEGTSNPNLYWYRQAAGRGLQLLFYSVGIGQISSEVPQNLSASRPQDRQFILSSKKLLLSDSGFYLCAWSEGQNYEQYFGPGTRLTVT.